This T cell receptor (beta chain) was documented in a study of T cell changes during pregnancy in multiple sclerosis. This table comes from immunoSEQ multiplex PCR, and its TCRdb copy is limited to in-frame clones, with some not included. The sample contains 55,000 to 65,000 clones, just under 90% of which appear only once. Germline values: CDR1 SGHVS, CDR2 FQNEAQ. The V segment lost 5 bases and the J segment 6 bases; nucleotides outside the gene matches: 7. This CDR3 region has 14 residues. The rearrangement joins TRBV7-8 to TRBJ1-2, with TRBD1 identical over 9 bases. The sequence was collected from a female donor in good health, enrolled as a control in a pregnancy study. The sample was peripheral blood, taken in the first trimester of pregnancy. The CDR3 coding sequence is TGTGCCAGCAGCATGACAAGACAGGGGGATGGCTACACCTTC. It is translated as CASSMTRQGDGYTF.